The T cell receptor beta chain described here comes from a study of cytomegalovirus exposure and HLA in healthy donors. CDR1 is SGHRS, CDR2 YFSETQ, per germline. Trimming stripped 4 bases from V and 1 base from J, with 8 bases between. There are 13 residues in the CDR3. With 60 Vbeta and 13 Jbeta primers, the PCR was carried out. Some clones are missing from TCRdb's copy, which holds only in-frame ones; the method was immunoSEQ multiplex PCR. The table has under 150,000 clones, more than 75% seen once; the top ten hold roughly 5.6%. V gene TRBV5-1 combines with J gene TRBJ1-2, with D tentatively TRBD1 (6 bases). Sequenced: PBMCs. The sequence was obtained from a woman aged 40 to 55 in good health and CMV-seropositive. For the CDR3, the DNA is TGCGCCAGCAGCGCACAGGGTAACTATGGCTACACCTTC. This codes for CASSAQGNYGYTF.